Presented here are 6 T cell receptor beta chains from one specimen sequenced in a study of shared clonotypes between healthy human individuals. This table comes from immunoSEQ multiplex PCR, and its TCRdb copy is limited to in-frame clones, with some not included. Of about a million clones detected, roughly 72% appear once; the ten largest clones hold about 1.5%. The sample comprised memory CD4+ T cells sorted from blood. The subset is: CD45RA-negative fraction. The source of these receptors is a young man in good health.

This clone was picked up a small number of times. The chain joins TRBV29-1 to TRBJ1-2; D is possibly TRBD1 (6 bases). The CDR3 totals 14 residues. Germline loops: CDR1 SQVTM, CDR2 ANQGSEA. The V end was cut by 7 bases, the J end by 5 bases, with 20 bases between. This CDR3 is CSADPAGGGYGYTF. The CDR3 region has the DNA TGCAGCGCCGACCCGGCTGGGGGCGGTTATGGCTACACCTTC. Filled out from reference TRBV29-1 and TRBJ1-2, the complete variable domain reads SAVISQKPSRDICQRGTSLTIQCQVDSQVTMMFWYRQQPGQSLTLIATANQGSEATYESGFVIDKFPISRPNLTFSTLTVSNMSPEDSSIYLCSADPAGGGYGYTFGSGTRLTVV.

The rearrangement uses TRBV5-1 and TRBJ2-3; D ambiguous. V was shortened by 2 bases and J by 4 bases, with 8 bases between the two germline ends. Germline lookup yields CDR1 SGHRS and CDR2 YFSETQ. CDR3 size: 13 residues. The CDR3 region is CASSFSAPDTQYF. In DNA, the CDR3 is TGCGCCAGCAGCTTCAGCGCTCCAGATACGCAGTATTTT.

This rearrangement joins TRBV29-1 to TRBJ2-5; D is perhaps TRBD1 or TRBD2 (5 bases each). V lost 6 bases, J lost 7 bases, and 18 bases lay in between. Germline lookup yields CDR1 SQVTM and CDR2 ANQGSEA. The CDR3 is 13 amino acids. In nucleotides, the CDR3 is TGCAGCGTCCACTCGGGACCGAAAGGGACCCAGTACTTC. Amino acids: CSVHSGPKGTQYF. Full variable domain (remainder filled in from reference TRBV29-1 and TRBJ2-5): SAVISQKPSRDICQRGTSLTIQCQVDSQVTMMFWYRQQPGQSLTLIATANQGSEATYESGFVIDKFPISRPNLTFSTLTVSNMSPEDSSIYLCSVHSGPKGTQYFGPGTRLLVL.

V gene TRBV4-1 combines with J gene TRBJ1-5, with D possibly being TRBD1 (6 bases). Trimming removed 5 bases at V and 3 bases at J, with 11 bases between. This CDR3 has 14 amino acids. The germline V gene encodes CDR1 MGHRA and CDR2 YSYEKL. The CDR3 DNA follows: TGCGCCAGCAGCGGCGGGGGGCTCAATCAGCCCCAGCATTTT. Encoded protein: CASSGGGLNQPQHF.

CDR3 bases: TGTGCCAGCAGTGAACCCCCAGGGGAGCAGTACTTC. Amino acids: CASSEPPGEQYF. The V call is TRBV2, the J call TRBJ2-7; D may be TRBD1 (5 bases). The V end was cut by 2 bases, the J end by 7 bases, with 9 bases between. Germline V gives CDR1 SNHLY, CDR2 FYNNEI. The CDR3 has 12 residues.

The CDR3 sequence is CASSPLRVDEQYF. Here the CDR3 DNA reads TGTGCCAGCTCACCACTACGGGTTGACGAGCAGTACTTC. This rearrangement joins TRBV18 to TRBJ2-7, with no clear D. CDR3 length equals 13 residues. CDR1 is KGHSH, CDR2 LQKENI, per germline. With 1 base removed from V and 5 bases from J, the gap between germline ends came to 9 bases.